This T cell receptor beta chain was profiled in a study of shared clonotypes between healthy human individuals. CDR3 size: 14 residues. Per the germline V gene, CDR1 is SGHNT and CDR2 is YYREEE (reference sequence). The V and J ends lost 5 bases and 1 base respectively, with 12 bases between them. TCRdb's copy holds only in-frame clones and misses some; the assay was immunoSEQ multiplex PCR. The sample includes about 2.3 million clones, just over 90% of them seen just once. The sequencing sample was made of naive CD4+ T cells from PBMCs. The subset denotes: CD45RA+ positively selected. The V call is TRBV5-4, the J call TRBJ1-1; D possibly corresponds to TRBD1 (5 bases). The sequence was collected from a man younger than 30 in good health. Some clones in this sample may be carry-over from other donors' samples. This chain's CDR3 is CASRVGQGNTEAFF. CDR3 in DNA: TGTGCCAGCAGAGTCGGGCAGGGGAACACTGAAGCTTTCTTT.